The sequence of this T cell receptor (beta chain) was determined in a study of blood T cells in healthy people across ages. A few counts support this clonotype. Together with a sample-barcoded 5' primer, a J-beta primer mix was included in a second PCR lasting about 6 to 12 cycles. TCRdb reanalysed the 5' RACE reads using MiXCR and keeps one entry per CDR3 protein. This sample yields some 1 million distinct CDR3 sequences, of which over 35% are seen a single time; 15% to 20% belongs to the top ten. With V trimmed by 1 base and J by 7 bases, 10 bases remained unmatched. The CDR3 length is 17 residues.

V is TRBV12-3 or TRBV12-4 and J is TRBJ1-6; 7 nucleotides align to TRBD1. This receptor was taken from a woman in her sixties in good health. Sequenced: blood. This CDR3 is CASSLGDSLVLNSPLHF. CDR3 coding DNA: TGTGCCAGCAGTTTAGGGGACAGCCTAGTCCTCAATTCACCCCTCCACTTT.